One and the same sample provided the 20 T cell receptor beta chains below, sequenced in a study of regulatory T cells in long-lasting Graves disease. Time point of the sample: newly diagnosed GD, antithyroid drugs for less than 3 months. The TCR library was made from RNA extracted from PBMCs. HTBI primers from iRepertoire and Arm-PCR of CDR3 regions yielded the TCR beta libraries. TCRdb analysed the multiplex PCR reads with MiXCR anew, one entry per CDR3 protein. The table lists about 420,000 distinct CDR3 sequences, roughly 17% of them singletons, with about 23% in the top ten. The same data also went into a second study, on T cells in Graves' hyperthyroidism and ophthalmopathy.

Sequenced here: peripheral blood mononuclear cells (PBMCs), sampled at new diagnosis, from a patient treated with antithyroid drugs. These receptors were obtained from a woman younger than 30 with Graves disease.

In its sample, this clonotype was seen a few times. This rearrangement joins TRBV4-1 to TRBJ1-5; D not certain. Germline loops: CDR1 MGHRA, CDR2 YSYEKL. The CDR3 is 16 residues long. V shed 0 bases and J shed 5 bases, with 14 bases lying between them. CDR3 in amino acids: CASSQERQVSHQPQHF. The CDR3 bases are TGCGCCAGCAGCCAAGAAAGGCAGGTCTCACATCAGCCCCAGCATTTT.

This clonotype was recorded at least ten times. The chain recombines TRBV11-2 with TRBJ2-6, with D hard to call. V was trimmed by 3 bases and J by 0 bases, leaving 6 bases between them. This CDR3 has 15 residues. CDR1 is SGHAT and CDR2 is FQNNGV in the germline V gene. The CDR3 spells CASSFGSSGANVLTF. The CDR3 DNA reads TGTGCCAGCAGCTTCGGTTCCTCTGGGGCCAACGTCCTGACTTTC.

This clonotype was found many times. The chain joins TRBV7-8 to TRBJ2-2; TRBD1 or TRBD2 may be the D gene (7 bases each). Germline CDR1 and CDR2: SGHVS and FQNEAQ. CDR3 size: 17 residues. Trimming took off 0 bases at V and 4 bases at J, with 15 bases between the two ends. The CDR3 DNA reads TGTGCCAGCAGCTTAGCGCCCGTCAGGGGGGGCACCGGGGAGCTGTTTTTT. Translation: CASSLAPVRGGTGELFF.

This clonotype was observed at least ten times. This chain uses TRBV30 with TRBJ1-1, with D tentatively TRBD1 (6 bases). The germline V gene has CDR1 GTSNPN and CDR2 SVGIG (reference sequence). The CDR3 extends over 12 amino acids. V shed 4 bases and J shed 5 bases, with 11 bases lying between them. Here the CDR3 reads CAWNRQGTEAFF. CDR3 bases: TGTGCCTGGAACCGGCAGGGGACTGAAGCTTTCTTT.

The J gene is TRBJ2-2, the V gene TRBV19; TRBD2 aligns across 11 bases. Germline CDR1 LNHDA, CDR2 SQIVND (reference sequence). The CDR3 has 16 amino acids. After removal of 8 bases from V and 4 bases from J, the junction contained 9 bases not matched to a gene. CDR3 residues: CASQSTSGSPTGELFF. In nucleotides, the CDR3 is TGTGCCAGTCAATCAACTAGCGGGAGCCCCACCGGGGAGCTGTTTTTT.

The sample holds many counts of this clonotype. CDR3 sequence reads: CASSYRNQGGYTF. Written as DNA, the CDR3 is TGTGCCAGCTCCTACAGAAATCAAGGTGGCTACACCTTC. The chain couples TRBV12-3 or TRBV12-4 to TRBJ1-2; D is unresolved. The CDR3 is 13 residues long. V was pared by 8 bases and J by 7 bases, with 17 bases between.

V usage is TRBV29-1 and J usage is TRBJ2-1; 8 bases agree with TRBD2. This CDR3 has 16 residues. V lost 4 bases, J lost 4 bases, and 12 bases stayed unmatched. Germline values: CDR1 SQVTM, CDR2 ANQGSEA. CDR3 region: CSVGALAGPFYNEQFF. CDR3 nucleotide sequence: TGCAGCGTTGGTGCCTTAGCGGGACCATTTTACAATGAGCAGTTCTTC.

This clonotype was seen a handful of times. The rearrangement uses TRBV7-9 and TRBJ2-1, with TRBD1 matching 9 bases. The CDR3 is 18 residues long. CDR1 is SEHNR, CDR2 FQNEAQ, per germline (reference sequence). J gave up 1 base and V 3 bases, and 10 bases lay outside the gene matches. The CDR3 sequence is CASSLDPTGGMSYNEQFF. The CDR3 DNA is TGTGCCAGCAGCTTGGACCCGACAGGGGGGATGTCCTACAATGAGCAGTTCTTC.

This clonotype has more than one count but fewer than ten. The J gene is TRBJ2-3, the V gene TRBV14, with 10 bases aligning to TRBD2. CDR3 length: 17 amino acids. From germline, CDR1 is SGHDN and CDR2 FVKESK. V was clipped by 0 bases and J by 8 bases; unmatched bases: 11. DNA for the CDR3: TGTGCCAGCAGCCAAGATAGATCTAGCGGGAGTGGACGTACGCAGTATTTT. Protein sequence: CASSQDRSSGSGRTQYF.

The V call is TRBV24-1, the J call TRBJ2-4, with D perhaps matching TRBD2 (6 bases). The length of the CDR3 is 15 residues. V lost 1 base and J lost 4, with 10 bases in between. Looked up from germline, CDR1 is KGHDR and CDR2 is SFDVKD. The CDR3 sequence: CATSDFVRGKNIQYF. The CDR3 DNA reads TGTGCCACCAGTGATTTCGTTCGGGGGAAAAACATTCAGTACTTC.

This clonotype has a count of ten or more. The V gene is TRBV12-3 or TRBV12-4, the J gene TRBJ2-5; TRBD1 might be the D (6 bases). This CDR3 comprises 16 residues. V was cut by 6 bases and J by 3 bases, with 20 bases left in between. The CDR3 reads CASSPSPQGVKETQYF. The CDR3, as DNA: TGTGCCAGCAGCCCTTCGCCACAGGGTGTGAAAGAGACCCAGTACTTC.

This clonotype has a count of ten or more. The CDR3 is CAINRRNRDGYTF. CDR3 in DNA: TGTGCCATCAATCGGCGAAACAGGGATGGCTACACCTTC. V is TRBV28 and J is TRBJ1-2; D perhaps matches TRBD1 (6 bases). V lost 10 bases and J 6 bases, leaving 18 bases between the germline ends. From germline, CDR1 is MDHEN and CDR2 SYDVKM. The CDR3 runs 13 residues.

The CDR3 region is CASSQDTITENSYNEQFF. Here the CDR3 DNA reads TGCGCCAGCAGCCAAGATACTATAACGGAAAACTCCTACAATGAGCAGTTCTTC. This rearrangement joins TRBV4-1 to TRBJ2-1; no definite D call. There are 18 residues in the CDR3. Deletions cut 0 bases from V and 0 bases from J, with 15 bases between. The germline gives CDR1 MGHRA, CDR2 YSYEKL.

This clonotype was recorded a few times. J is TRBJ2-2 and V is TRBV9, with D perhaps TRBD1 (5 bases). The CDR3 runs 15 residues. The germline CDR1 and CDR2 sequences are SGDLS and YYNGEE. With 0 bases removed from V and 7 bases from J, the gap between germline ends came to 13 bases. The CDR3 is CASSVGQGIGGELFF. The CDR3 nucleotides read TGTGCCAGCAGCGTAGGGCAGGGAATCGGCGGGGAGCTGTTTTTT.

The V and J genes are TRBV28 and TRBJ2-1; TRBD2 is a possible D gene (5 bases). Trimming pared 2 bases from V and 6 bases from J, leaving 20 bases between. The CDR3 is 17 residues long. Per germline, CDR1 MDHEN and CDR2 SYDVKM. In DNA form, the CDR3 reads TGTGCCAGCAGTTTACCGATAACTAGACGTAAAGGCAATGAGCAGTTCTTC. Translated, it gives CASSLPITRRKGNEQFF.

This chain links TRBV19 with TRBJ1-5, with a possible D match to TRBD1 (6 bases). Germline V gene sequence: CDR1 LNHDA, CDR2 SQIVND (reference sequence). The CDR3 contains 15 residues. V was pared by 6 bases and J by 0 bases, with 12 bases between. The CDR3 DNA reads TGTGCCAGTAGAACTACAGGGAATAGCAATCAGCCCCAGCATTTT. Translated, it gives CASRTTGNSNQPQHF.

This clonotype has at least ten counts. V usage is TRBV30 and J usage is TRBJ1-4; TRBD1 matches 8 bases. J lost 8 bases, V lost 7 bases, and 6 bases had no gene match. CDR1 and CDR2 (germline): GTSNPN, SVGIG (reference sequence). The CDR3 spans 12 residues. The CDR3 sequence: CALQDRAEKLFF. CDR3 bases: TGTGCCTTGCAGGACAGGGCGGAAAAACTGTTTTTT.

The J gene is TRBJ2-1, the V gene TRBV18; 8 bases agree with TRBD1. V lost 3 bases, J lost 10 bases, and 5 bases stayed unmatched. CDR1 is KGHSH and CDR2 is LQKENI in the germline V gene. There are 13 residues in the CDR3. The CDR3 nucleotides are TGTGCCAGCTCACCCGACAGGGGAAGGGAGCAGTTCTTC. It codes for CASSPDRGREQFF.

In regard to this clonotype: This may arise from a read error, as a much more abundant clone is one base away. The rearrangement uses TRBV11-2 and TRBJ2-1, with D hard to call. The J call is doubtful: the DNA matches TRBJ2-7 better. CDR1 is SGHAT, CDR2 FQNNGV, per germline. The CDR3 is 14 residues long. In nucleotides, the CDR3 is TGTGCCAGCAGCTTAGATCCGGCGACGGGTGAGCAGTACTTC. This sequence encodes CASSLDPATGEQYF.

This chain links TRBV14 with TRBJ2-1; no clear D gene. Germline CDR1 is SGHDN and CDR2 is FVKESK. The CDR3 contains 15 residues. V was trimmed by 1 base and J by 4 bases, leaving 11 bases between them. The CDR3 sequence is CASSQVWWFYNEQFF. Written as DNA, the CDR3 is TGTGCCAGCAGCCAAGTATGGTGGTTTTACAATGAGCAGTTCTTC. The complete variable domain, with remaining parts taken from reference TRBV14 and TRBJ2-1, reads EAGVTQFPSHSVIEKGQTVTLRCDPISGHDNLYWYRRVMGKEIKFLLHFVKESKQDESGMPNNRFLAERTGGTYSTLKVQPAELEDSGVYFCASSQVWWFYNEQFFGPGTRLTVL.